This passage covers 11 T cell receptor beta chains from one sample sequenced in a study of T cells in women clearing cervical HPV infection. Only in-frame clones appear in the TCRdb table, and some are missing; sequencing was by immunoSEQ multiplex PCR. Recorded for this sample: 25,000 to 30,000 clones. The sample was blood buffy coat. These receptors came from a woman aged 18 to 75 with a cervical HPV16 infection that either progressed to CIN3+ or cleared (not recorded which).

CDR3 bases read: TGTGCTAGTGGAACGGGACAGGCAGAAAATTCACCC. Translating it yields CASGTGQAENSP. In full, the CDR3 is CASGTGQAENSPLHF. The chain has TRBV12-5 and TRBJ1-6; 8 bases line up with TRBD1. The sequence runs out 3 residues before the end of the CDR3; the remainder is reconstructed from the germline J gene. CDR3 length equals 15 residues. After removal of 6 bases from V and 7 bases from J, the junction contained 8 bases not matched to a gene. The germline CDR1 and CDR2 sequences are LGHNT and FRNRAP.

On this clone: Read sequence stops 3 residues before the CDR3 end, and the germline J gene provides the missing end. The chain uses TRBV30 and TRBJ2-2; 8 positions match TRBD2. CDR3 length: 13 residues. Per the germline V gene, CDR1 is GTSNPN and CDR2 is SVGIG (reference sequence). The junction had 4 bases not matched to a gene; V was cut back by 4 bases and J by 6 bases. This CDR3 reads CAWMTSAPGELFF. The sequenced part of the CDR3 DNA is TGTGCCTGGATGACTAGCGCTCCCGGGGAG.

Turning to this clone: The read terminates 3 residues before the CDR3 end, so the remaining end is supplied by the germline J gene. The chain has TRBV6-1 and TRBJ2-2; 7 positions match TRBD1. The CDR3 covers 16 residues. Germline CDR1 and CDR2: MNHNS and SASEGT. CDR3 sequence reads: CASSEEGQRYNSPLFF. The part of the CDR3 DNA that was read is TGTGCCAGCAGTGAAGAGGGACAGAGATATAATTCACCG.

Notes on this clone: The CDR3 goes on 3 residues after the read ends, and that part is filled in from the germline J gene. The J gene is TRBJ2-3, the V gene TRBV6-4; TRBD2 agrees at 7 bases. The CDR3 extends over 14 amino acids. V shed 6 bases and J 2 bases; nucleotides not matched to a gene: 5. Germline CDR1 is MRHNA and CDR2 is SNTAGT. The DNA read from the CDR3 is TGTGCCAGCAGAAGAGCGGGACCCACAGATACG. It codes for CASRRAGPTDT. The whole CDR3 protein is CASRRAGPTDTQYF.

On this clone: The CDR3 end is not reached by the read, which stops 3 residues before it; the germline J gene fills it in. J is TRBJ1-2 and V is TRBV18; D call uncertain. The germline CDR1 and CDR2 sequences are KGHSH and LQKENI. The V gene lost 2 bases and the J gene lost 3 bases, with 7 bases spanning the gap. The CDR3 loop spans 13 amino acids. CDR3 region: CASSPSTDYGYTF. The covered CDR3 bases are TGTGCCAGCTCACCATCAACGGACTATGGC.

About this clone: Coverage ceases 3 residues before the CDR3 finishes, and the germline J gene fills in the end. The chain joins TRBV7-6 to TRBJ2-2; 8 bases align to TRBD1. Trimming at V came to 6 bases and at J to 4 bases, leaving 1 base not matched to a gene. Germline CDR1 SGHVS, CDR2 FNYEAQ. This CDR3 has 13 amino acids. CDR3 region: CASRQGGTGELFF. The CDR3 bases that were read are TGTGCCAGCAGACAGGGGGGCACCGGGGAG.

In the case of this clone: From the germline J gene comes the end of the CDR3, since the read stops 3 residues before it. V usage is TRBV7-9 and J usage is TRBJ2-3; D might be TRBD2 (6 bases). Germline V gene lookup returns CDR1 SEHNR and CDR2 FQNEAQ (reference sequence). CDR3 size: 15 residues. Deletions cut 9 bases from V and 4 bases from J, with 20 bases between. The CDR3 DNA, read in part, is TGTGCCAGTGGCGCGGGGCAGGGTATATCAGATACG. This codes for CASGAGQGISDT. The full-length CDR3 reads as CASGAGQGISDTQYF.

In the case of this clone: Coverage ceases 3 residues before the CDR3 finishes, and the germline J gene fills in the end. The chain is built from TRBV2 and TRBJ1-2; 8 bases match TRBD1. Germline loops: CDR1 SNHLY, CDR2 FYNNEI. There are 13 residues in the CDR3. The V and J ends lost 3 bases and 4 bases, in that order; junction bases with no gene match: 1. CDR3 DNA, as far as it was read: TGTGCCAGCAGTGACGACAGGGGCTATGGC. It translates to CASSDDRGYG. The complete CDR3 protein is CASSDDRGYGYTF.

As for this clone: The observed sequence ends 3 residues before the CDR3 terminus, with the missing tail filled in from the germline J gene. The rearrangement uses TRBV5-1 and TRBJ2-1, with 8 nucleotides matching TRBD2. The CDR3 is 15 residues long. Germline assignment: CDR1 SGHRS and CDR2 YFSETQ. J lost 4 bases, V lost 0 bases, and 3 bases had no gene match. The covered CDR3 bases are TGCGCCAGCAGCTTGGATGCGGGAGGTTACAATGAG. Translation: CASSLDAGGYNE. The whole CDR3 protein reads CASSLDAGGYNEQFF. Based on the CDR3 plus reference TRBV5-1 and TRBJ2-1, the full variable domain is KAGVTQTPRYLIKTRGQQVTLSCSPISGHRSVSWYQQTPGQGLQFLFEYFSETQRNKGNFPGRFSGRQFSNSRSEMNVSTLELGDSALYLCASSLDAGGYNEQFFGPGTRLTVL.

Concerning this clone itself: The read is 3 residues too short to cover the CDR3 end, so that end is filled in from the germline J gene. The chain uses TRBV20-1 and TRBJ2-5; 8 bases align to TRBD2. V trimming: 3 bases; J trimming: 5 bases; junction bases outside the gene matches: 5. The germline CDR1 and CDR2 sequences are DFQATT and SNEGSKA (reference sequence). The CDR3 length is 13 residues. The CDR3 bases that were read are TGCAGTGCTAGTCTCGGGGGGGCGGAGACC. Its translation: CSASLGGAET. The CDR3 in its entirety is CSASLGGAETQYF.

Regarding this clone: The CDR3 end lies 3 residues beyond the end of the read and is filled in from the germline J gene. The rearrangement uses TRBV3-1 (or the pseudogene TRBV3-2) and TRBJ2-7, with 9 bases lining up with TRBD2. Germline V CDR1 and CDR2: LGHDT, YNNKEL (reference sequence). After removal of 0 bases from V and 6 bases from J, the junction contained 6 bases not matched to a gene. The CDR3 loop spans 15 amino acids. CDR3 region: CASSQDSGSPSEQYF. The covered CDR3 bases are TGTGCCAGCAGCCAAGATAGCGGGAGTCCTTCCGAG.